A selection of T cell receptor beta chains follows, all from one sample in a study of early T cells in non-severe SARS-CoV-2 infection. TCRdb passed the 5' RACE reads through MiXCR, listing each CDR3 protein once. The table shows 35,000 to 45,000 distinct CDR3 sequences, with about 6.5% occurring only once. The sequencing used whole blood, collected at baseline. These receptors originate from an adult who was a healthcare worker with PCR-confirmed SARS-CoV-2 infection or an uninfected control (not recorded which). CDR3s include the opening cysteine and the closing phenylalanine or tryptophan. Each record gives: clone size, J gene, V gene, D gene, CDR3 protein, CDR3 DNA. The D gene is left open where the match is weak. Clone size, where shown, is once, few, many, or a class for clones that have expanded.

abundance: once
j_gene: TRBJ2-7
v_gene: TRBV28
d_gene: NA
CDR3aa: CASRRPGLIYEQYF
CDR3nt: TGTGCCAGCAGGCGACCGGGACTGATCTATGAGCAGTACTTC

abundance: NA
j_gene: TRBJ2-7
v_gene: TRBV6-2/TRBV6-3
d_gene: NA
CDR3aa: CASSYLDYYEQYF
CDR3nt: TGTGCCAGCAGTTACCTGGATTACTACGAGCAGTACTTC

abundance: many
j_gene: TRBJ2-3
v_gene: TRBV6-2/TRBV6-3
d_gene: NA
CDR3aa: CASSDWVAGTDTQYF
CDR3nt: TGTGCCAGCAGCGATTGGGTAGCGGGCACAGATACGCAGTATTTT

abundance: NA
j_gene: TRBJ2-5
v_gene: TRBV7-9
d_gene: NA
CDR3aa: CASSLYLVETQYF
CDR3nt: TGTGCCAGCAGCTTATACCTTGTAGAGACCCAGTACTTC

abundance: many
j_gene: TRBJ2-5
v_gene: TRBV12-3/TRBV12-4
d_gene: TRBD1
CDR3aa: CASSSTGGTKTQYF
CDR3nt: TGTGCCAGCAGCTCAACAGGGGGCACGAAGACCCAGTACTTC

abundance: many
j_gene: TRBJ2-7
v_gene: TRBV12-3/TRBV12-4
d_gene: TRBD2
CDR3aa: CASSRTSGGAYEQYF
CDR3nt: TGTGCCAGCAGTCGAACTAGCGGGGGGGCCTACGAGCAGTACTTC

abundance: few
j_gene: TRBJ2-2
v_gene: TRBV2
d_gene: NA
CDR3aa: CASSNRESDTGELFF
CDR3nt: TGTGCCAGCAGTAACAGGGAATCGGACACCGGGGAGCTGTTTTTT

abundance: many
j_gene: TRBJ2-7
v_gene: TRBV20-1
d_gene: NA
CDR3aa: CSARDRQGIPYEQYF
CDR3nt: TGCAGTGCTAGAGATAGGCAGGGGATCCCCTACGAGCAGTACTTC

abundance: many
j_gene: TRBJ2-3
v_gene: TRBV6-1
d_gene: NA
CDR3aa: CAIGGGRSTDTQYF
CDR3nt: TGTGCCATTGGGGGGGGCAGAAGCACAGATACGCAGTATTTT

abundance: NA
j_gene: TRBJ1-5
v_gene: TRBV12-3/TRBV12-4
d_gene: NA
CDR3aa: CASRGTEYSNQPQHF
CDR3nt: TGTGCCAGCAGAGGGACCGAATATAGCAATCAGCCCCAGCATTTT

abundance: many
j_gene: TRBJ2-3
v_gene: TRBV9
d_gene: NA
CDR3aa: CASSVEDSTDTQYF
CDR3nt: TGTGCCAGCAGCGTAGAGGACAGCACAGATACGCAGTATTTT

abundance: many
j_gene: TRBJ1-6
v_gene: TRBV4-1
d_gene: NA
CDR3aa: CASSPRLRQDFSYNSPLHF
CDR3nt: TGCGCCAGCAGCCCCAGACTCCGACAGGACTTCTCCTATAATTCACCCCTCCACTTT

abundance: many
j_gene: TRBJ2-3
v_gene: TRBV30
d_gene: NA
CDR3aa: CAWRDPGGRFTDTQYF
CDR3nt: TGTGCCTGGAGGGATCCCGGGGGGCGCTTCACAGATACGCAGTATTTT

abundance: NA
j_gene: TRBJ1-2
v_gene: TRBV28
d_gene: NA
CDR3aa: CASSRQLYGYTF
CDR3nt: TGTGCCAGCAGTCGACAGTTGTATGGCTACACCTTC

abundance: many
j_gene: TRBJ1-6
v_gene: TRBV7-2
d_gene: NA
CDR3aa: CASSLARAGSTGNSPLHF
CDR3nt: TGTGCCAGCAGCCTAGCCCGGGCAGGATCAACGGGAAATTCACCCCTCCACTTT

abundance: NA
j_gene: TRBJ1-6
v_gene: TRBV7-9
d_gene: NA
CDR3aa: CASSFLASSYNSPLHF
CDR3nt: TGTGCCAGCAGCTTCCTGGCCAGCTCCTATAATTCACCCCTCCACTTT

abundance: many
j_gene: TRBJ1-5
v_gene: TRBV30
d_gene: NA
CDR3aa: CAWSPRGQPQHF
CDR3nt: TGTGCCTGGAGTCCCCGGGGACAGCCCCAGCATTTT

abundance: NA
j_gene: TRBJ2-3
v_gene: TRBV7-2
d_gene: TRBD1
CDR3aa: CASTQQGGTDTQYF
CDR3nt: TGTGCCAGCACCCAACAGGGGGGCACAGATACGCAGTATTTT

abundance: medium-sized
j_gene: TRBJ2-2
v_gene: TRBV24-1
d_gene: TRBD2
CDR3aa: CATSDLPGGQEELFF
CDR3nt: TGTGCCACCAGTGATTTACCGGGGGGGCAGGAGGAGCTGTTTTTT

abundance: few
j_gene: TRBJ1-2
v_gene: TRBV7-6
d_gene: NA
CDR3aa: CASSIQGRGYGYTF
CDR3nt: TGTGCCAGCAGCATACAGGGTCGGGGCTATGGCTACACCTTC

abundance: few
j_gene: TRBJ1-2
v_gene: TRBV20-1
d_gene: NA
CDR3aa: CSASGVPNYGYTF
CDR3nt: TGCAGTGCTAGTGGGGTCCCGAACTATGGCTACACCTTC

abundance: NA
j_gene: TRBJ1-1
v_gene: TRBV28
d_gene: NA
CDR3aa: CASRGVGGRTEAFF
CDR3nt: TGTGCCAGCAGGGGAGTGGGGGGCAGGACTGAAGCTTTCTTT

abundance: NA
j_gene: TRBJ1-6
v_gene: TRBV3-1
d_gene: NA
CDR3aa: CASSREWNNSPLHF
CDR3nt: TGTGCCAGCAGCCGGGAATGGAATAATTCACCCCTCCACTTT

abundance: many
j_gene: TRBJ1-5
v_gene: TRBV27
d_gene: TRBD1
CDR3aa: CASRGPGQGSNQPQHF
CDR3nt: TGTGCCAGCAGGGGACCGGGACAGGGTAGCAATCAGCCCCAGCATTTT

abundance: many
j_gene: TRBJ2-3
v_gene: TRBV10-1
d_gene: NA
CDR3aa: CASSRGSTTQYF
CDR3nt: TGCGCCAGCAGCAGGGGATCTACTACGCAGTATTTT

abundance: many
j_gene: TRBJ2-7
v_gene: TRBV7-9
d_gene: NA
CDR3aa: CASSLDSQYEYEQYF
CDR3nt: TGTGCCAGCAGCTTAGACAGCCAATATGAATACGAGCAGTACTTC

abundance: many
j_gene: TRBJ2-7
v_gene: TRBV6-5
d_gene: NA
CDR3aa: CASSYSTSYEQYF
CDR3nt: TGTGCCAGCAGTTACTCCACCTCCTACGAGCAGTACTTC

abundance: few
j_gene: TRBJ1-4
v_gene: TRBV5-4
d_gene: NA
CDR3aa: CASSLKNTPGLEKLFF
CDR3nt: TGTGCCAGCAGTCTTAAAAACACCCCGGGATTGGAAAAACTGTTTTTT

abundance: many
j_gene: TRBJ1-1
v_gene: TRBV20-1
d_gene: NA
CDR3aa: CSAPQRQGRVTEAFF
CDR3nt: TGCAGTGCCCCTCAACGGCAGGGGAGGGTCACTGAAGCTTTCTTT

abundance: few
j_gene: TRBJ1-1
v_gene: TRBV3-1
d_gene: NA
CDR3aa: CASSFDPRGNTEAFF
CDR3nt: TGTGCCAGCAGCTTCGACCCCAGGGGCAACACTGAAGCTTTCTTT

abundance: NA
j_gene: TRBJ2-1
v_gene: TRBV5-6
d_gene: NA
CDR3aa: CASSLVAPTYNEQFF
CDR3nt: TGTGCCAGCAGCTTGGTTGCACCCACCTACAATGAGCAGTTCTTC

abundance: few
j_gene: TRBJ2-7
v_gene: TRBV5-4
d_gene: NA
CDR3aa: CASSSLDQGYEQYF
CDR3nt: TGTGCCAGCAGCTCCCTAGACCAGGGCTACGAGCAGTACTTC

abundance: many
j_gene: TRBJ2-7
v_gene: TRBV10-3
d_gene: NA
CDR3aa: CAISEDPTYEQYF
CDR3nt: TGTGCCATCAGTGAGGACCCCACCTACGAGCAGTACTTC

abundance: NA
j_gene: TRBJ2-7
v_gene: TRBV28
d_gene: NA
CDR3aa: CASSLPTPYEQYF
CDR3nt: TGTGCCAGCAGTTTACCGACTCCCTACGAGCAGTACTTC

abundance: once
j_gene: TRBJ1-1
v_gene: TRBV18
d_gene: NA
CDR3aa: CASSLRQAVNTEAFF
CDR3nt: TGTGCCAGCTCACTTCGACAGGCCGTGAACACTGAAGCTTTCTTT

abundance: NA
j_gene: TRBJ2-7
v_gene: TRBV20-1
d_gene: TRBD1
CDR3aa: CSMNGQGAYEQYF
CDR3nt: TGCAGTATGAACGGACAGGGCGCATACGAGCAGTACTTC

abundance: few
j_gene: TRBJ2-1
v_gene: TRBV28
d_gene: NA
CDR3aa: CASSPLGESSYNEQFF
CDR3nt: TGTGCCAGCAGTCCCCTCGGGGAAAGCTCCTACAATGAGCAGTTCTTC